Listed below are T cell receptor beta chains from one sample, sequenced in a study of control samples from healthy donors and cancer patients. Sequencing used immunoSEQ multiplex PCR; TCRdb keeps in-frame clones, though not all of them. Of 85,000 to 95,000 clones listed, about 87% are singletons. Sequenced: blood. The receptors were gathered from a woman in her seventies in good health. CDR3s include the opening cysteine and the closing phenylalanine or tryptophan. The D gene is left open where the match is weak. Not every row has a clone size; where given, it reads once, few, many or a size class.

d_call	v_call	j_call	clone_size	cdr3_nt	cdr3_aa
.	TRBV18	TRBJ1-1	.	TGTGCCAGCTCACTATTGACAGCCTTGAACACTGAAGCTTTCTTT	CASSLLTALNTEAFF
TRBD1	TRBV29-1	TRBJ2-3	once	TGCAGCGTTACCAGGGGGCTAACAGATACGCAGTATTTT	CSVTRGLTDTQYF
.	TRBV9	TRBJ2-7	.	TGTGCCAGCAGCGTAGGGGTCGGGGAGGTCGAGCAGTACTTC	CASSVGVGEVEQYF
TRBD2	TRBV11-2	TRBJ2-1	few	TGTGCCAGCAGCTTTGGGACTGCACTAGCGGGAGGGTACAATGAGCAGTTCTTC	CASSFGTALAGGYNEQFF
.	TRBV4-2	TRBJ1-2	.	TGTGCCAGCAGCCAGAAGCCCCGGACTGCGAAGGAAGGCTACACCTTC	CASSQKPRTAKEGYTF
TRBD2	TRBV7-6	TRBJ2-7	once	TGTGCCAGCAGCTCGAGGGCTAGCGGGACCCGACTCCCAGCCTACGAGCAGTACTTC	CASSSRASGTRLPAYEQYF
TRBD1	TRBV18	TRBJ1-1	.	TGTGCCAGCTCCCAATCAGTTGTGGGTCAGGCAGGGGGCACTGAAGCTTTCTTT	CASSQSVVGQAGGTEAFF
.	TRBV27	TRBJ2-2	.	TGTGCCAGCAGTTTAATAAGTCGAGGGGAGCTGTTTTTT	CASSLISRGELFF
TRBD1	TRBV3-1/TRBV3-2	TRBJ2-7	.	TGTGCCAGCAGCCCCCGACAGGGCGGCGAGCAGTACTTC	CASSPRQGGEQYF
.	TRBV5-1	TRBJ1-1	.	TGCGCCAGCAGCTCAAAAGGAGACAGTTATGAAGCTTTCTTT	CASSSKGDSYEAFF
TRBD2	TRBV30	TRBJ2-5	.	TGTGCCTGGAAAACTAGCGGGGGGGCCTGGGAGACCCAGTACTTC	CAWKTSGGAWETQYF
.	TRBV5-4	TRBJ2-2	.	TGTGCCAGCAGCCAGCGCGAGGGTTCCGGGGAGCTGTTTTTT	CASSQREGSGELFF
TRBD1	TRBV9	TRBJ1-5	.	TGTGCCAGCAGCCCGGGACAGGGCAATCAGCCCCAGCATTTT	CASSPGQGNQPQHF
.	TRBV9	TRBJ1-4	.	TGTGCCAGCGCCACAGGTGGGGGTGAGGAAAAACTGTTTTTT	CASATGGGEEKLFF
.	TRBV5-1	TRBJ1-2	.	TGCGCCAGCAGCTTGGGGGTTACAGGAGATGGCTACACCTTC	CASSLGVTGDGYTF
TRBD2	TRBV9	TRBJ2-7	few	TGTGCCAGCAGCGTAGCCAGCGGGAGCTACGAGCAGTACTTC	CASSVASGSYEQYF
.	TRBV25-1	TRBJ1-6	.	TGTGCCAGCAGTGAATTACAGAGTTCACCCCTCCACTTT	CASSELQSSPLHF
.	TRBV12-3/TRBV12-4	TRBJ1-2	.	TGTGCCAGCGGGTATGGGACCTTCTATGGCTACACCTTC	CASGYGTFYGYTF
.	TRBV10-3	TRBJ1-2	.	TGTGCCATCGAGGGGTTACACGGCTACACCTTC	CAIEGLHGYTF
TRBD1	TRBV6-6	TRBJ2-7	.	TGTGCCAGCAGCGTTACAGGGGGCATCGAGCAGTACTTC	CASSVTGGIEQYF
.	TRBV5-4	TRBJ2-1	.	TGTGCCAGCAGCTTGTCCTACAATGAGCAGTTCTTC	CASSLSYNEQFF
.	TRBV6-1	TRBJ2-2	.	TGTGCCAGCAGTGAACTCAGCCTGGGAACCGGGGAGCTGTTTTTT	CASSELSLGTGELFF
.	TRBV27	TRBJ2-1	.	TGTGCCAGCAGAGCTAGCCATATCTCCTACAATGAGCAGTTCTTC	CASRASHISYNEQFF
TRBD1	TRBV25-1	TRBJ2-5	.	TGTGCCAGCAGTGAACCACAGGGGGCTCAAGAGACCCAGTACTTC	CASSEPQGAQETQYF
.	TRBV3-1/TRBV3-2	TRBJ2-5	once	TGTGCCAGCAGCCAACCCGGGGAAGAGACCCAGTACTTC	CASSQPGEETQYF
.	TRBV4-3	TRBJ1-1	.	TGCGCCAGCAGCCAAGCCGGGGGTTGGGGGGCTGAAGCTTTCTTT	CASSQAGGWGAEAFF
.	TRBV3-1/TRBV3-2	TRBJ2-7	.	TGTGCCAGCAGCCAAGAGCCGGGCTTTGGAGACGAGCAGTACTTC	CASSQEPGFGDEQYF
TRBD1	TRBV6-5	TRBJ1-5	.	TGTGCCAGCAGTCCGACAGGGGGCGTGGGTCAGCCCCAGCATTTT	CASSPTGGVGQPQHF
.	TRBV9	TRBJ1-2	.	TGTGCCAGCAGCCCCTTAGGCCTAACTAACTATGGCTACACCTTC	CASSPLGLTNYGYTF
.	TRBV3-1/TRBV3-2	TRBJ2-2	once	TGTGCCAGCAGCCAACAGGGAGTCGACGGGGAGCTGTTTTTT	CASSQQGVDGELFF
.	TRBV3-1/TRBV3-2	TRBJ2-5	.	TGTGCCAGCAGCCAAGATGGGAGTCGGGAGACCCAGTACTTC	CASSQDGSRETQYF
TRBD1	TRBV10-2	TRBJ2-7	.	TGCGCCAGCAGTGAAGTGGGACAGGGGGCCGACGAGCAGTACTTC	CASSEVGQGADEQYF
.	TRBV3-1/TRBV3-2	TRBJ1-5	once	TGTGCCAGTTCCGGGTCCCCCGGAGGTCAGCCCCAGCATTTT	CASSGSPGGQPQHF
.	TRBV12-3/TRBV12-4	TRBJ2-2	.	TGTGCCAGCAGGCCTACAGAGGTCGGGGAGCTGTTTTTT	CASRPTEVGELFF
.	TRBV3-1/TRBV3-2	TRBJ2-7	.	TGTGCCAGCAGCCAAGGCAGGCTCCTCTACGAGCAGTACTTC	CASSQGRLLYEQYF
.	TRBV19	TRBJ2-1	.	TGTGCCAGTAGTCTTACCTACAATGAGCAGTTCTTC	CASSLTYNEQFF
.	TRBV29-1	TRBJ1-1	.	TGCAGCGCCAGTAACACTGAAGCTTTCTTT	CSASNTEAFF
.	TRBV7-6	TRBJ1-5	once	TGTGCCAGCAGCGGAATAATCGGAGGCAATCAGCCCCAGCATTTT	CASSGIIGGNQPQHF
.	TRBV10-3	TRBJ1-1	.	TGTGCCATCCGCCGAACTGGAGTCACAGGTCTTCCCACTGAAGCTTTCTTT	CAIRRTGVTGLPTEAFF
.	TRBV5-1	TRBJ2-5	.	TGCGCCAGCAGCTTGGCCACGGGGAGGCAAGAGACCCAGTACTTC	CASSLATGRQETQYF
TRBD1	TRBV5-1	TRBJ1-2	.	TGCGCCAGCAGCCCGGACAGGGTGGGCTATGGCTACACCTTC	CASSPDRVGYGYTF
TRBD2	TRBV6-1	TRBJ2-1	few	TGTGCCAGCAGTGAAAAAAGGGCGGGGGGCTCCTACAATGAGCAGTTCTTC	CASSEKRAGGSYNEQFF
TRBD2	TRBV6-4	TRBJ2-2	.	TGTGCCAGCAGTGACTCGGGAGGGATGGCCGGGGAGCTGTTTTTT	CASSDSGGMAGELFF
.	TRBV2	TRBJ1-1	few	TGTGCCAGCACCCTAAGGGCAGCCGCGAACACTGAAGCTTTCTTT	CASTLRAAANTEAFF
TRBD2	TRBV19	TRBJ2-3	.	TGTGCCAGTAGTCGCGGGAGGAACACAGATACGCAGTATTTT	CASSRGRNTDTQYF
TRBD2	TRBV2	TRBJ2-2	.	TGTGCCAGCAGTATGTCGGGAGGCACCGGGGAGCTGTTTTTT	CASSMSGGTGELFF
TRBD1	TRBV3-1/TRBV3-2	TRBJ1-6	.	TGTGCCAGCAGCCGGACAGGGGGTAGGTCACCCCTCCACTTT	CASSRTGGRSPLHF
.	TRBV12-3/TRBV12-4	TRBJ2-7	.	TGTGCCAGCAGTGCGAGGTACGAGCAGTACTTC	CASSARYEQYF
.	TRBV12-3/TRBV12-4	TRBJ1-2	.	TGTGCCAGCAGTTTAGGAGCCATGGGAGGCTACACCTTC	CASSLGAMGGYTF
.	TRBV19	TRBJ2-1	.	TGTGCCAGTAGTATAGATCTAGCATCCCCTCAGAATGAGCAGTTCTTC	CASSIDLASPQNEQFF
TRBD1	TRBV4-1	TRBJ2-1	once	TGCGCCAGCAGCTCGGGGACAGCATCCTACAATGAGCAGTTCTTC	CASSSGTASYNEQFF
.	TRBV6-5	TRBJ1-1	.	TGTGCCAGCAGTTACTCCCGGGAGGGTGAAGCTTTCTTT	CASSYSREGEAFF
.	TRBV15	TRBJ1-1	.	TGTGCCACCAGCAGAGATCGGGTTGAAGCTTTCTTT	CATSRDRVEAFF